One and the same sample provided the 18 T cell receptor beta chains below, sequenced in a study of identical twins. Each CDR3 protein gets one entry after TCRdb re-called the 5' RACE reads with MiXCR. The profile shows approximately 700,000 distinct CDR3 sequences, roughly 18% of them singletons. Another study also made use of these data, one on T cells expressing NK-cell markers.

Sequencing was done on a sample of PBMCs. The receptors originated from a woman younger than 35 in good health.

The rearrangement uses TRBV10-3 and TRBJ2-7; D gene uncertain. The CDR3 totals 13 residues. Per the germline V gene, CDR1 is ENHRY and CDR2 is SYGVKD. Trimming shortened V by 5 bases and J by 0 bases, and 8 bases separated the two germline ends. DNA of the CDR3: TGTGCCATCAGTTCGACGGACTCCTACGAGCAGTACTTC. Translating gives CAISSTDSYEQYF.

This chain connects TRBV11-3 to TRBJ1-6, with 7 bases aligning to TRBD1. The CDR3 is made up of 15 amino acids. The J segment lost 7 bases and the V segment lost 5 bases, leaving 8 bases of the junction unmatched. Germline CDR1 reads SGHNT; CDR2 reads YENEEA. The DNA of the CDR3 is TGTGCCAGCAGCCCGCGCCAGGGGGTGAATTCACCCCTCCACTTT. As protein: CASSPRQGVNSPLHF.

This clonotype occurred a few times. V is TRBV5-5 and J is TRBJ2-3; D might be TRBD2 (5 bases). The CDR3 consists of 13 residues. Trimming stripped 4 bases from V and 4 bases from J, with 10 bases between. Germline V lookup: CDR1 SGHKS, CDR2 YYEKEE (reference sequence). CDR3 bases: TGTGCCAGCAGCCCCCACGGGGCAGATACGCAGTATTTT. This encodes CASSPHGADTQYF.

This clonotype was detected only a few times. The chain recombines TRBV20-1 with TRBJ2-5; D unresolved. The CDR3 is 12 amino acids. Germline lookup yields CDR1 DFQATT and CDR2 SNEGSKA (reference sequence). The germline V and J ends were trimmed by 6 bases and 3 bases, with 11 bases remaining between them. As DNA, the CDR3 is TGCAGTGCGTCGTCTAGGAAAGAGACCCAGTACTTC. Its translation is CSASSRKETQYF.

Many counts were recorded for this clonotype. CDR3 coding DNA: TGTGCCAGCAGCTTGATAGAGACCCAGTACTTC. This translates into CASSLIETQYF. This chain links TRBV11-2 with TRBJ2-5; D gene uncertain. Germline V gene lookup returns CDR1 SGHAT and CDR2 FQNNGV. The CDR3 has 11 residues. V shed 3 bases and J shed 4 bases, with 3 bases lying between them.

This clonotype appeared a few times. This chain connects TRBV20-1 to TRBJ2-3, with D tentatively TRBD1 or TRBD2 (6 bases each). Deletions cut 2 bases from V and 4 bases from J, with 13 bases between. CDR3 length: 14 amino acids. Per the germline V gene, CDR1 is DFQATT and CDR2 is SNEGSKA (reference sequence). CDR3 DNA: TGCAGTGCTAGATCTAACAGGGAGGCAGATACGCAGTATTTT. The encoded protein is CSARSNREADTQYF.

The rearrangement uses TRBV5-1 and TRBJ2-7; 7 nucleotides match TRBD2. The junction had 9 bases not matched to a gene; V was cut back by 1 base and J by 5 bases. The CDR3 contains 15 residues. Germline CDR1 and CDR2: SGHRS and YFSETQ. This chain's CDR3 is CASSLFSREFHEQYF. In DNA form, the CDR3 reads TGCGCCAGCAGCTTGTTCTCGCGGGAGTTCCACGAGCAGTACTTC.

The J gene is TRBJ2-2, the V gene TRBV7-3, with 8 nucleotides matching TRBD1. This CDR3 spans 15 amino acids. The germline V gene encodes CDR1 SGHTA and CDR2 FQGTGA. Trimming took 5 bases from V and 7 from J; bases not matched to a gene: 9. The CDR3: CASSHGQGEYGELFF. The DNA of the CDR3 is TGTGCCAGCAGCCATGGACAGGGAGAGTACGGGGAGCTGTTTTTT. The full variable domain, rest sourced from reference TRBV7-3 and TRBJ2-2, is GAGVSQTPSNKVTEKGKYVELRCDPISGHTALYWYRQSLGQGPEFLIYFQGTGAADDSGLPNDRFFAVRPEGSVSTLKIQRTERGDSAVYLCASSHGQGEYGELFFGEGSRLTVL.

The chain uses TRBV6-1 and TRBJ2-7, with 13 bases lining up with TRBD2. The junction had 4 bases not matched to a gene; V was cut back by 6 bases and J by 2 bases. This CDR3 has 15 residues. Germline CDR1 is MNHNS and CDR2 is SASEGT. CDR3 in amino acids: CASSLTSGRPYEQYF. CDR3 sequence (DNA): TGTGCCAGCAGCCTGACTAGCGGGAGGCCCTACGAGCAGTACTTC.

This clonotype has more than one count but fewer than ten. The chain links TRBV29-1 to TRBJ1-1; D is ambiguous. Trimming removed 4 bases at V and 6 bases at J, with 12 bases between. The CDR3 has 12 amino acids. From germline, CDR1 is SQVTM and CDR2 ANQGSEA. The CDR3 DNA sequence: TGCAGCGTTGTGGTCCCTGGGGCTGAAGCTTTCTTT. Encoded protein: CSVVVPGAEAFF.

The CDR3 nucleotides read TGTGCCAGCAGCTTAAACCGGGGGGGCCTAGATACGCAGTATTTT. This sequence encodes CASSLNRGGLDTQYF. V gene TRBV7-3 combines with J gene TRBJ2-3; TRBD2 matches 8 bases. The trim removed 1 base at V and 5 bases at J, leaving 5 bases unmatched. The length of the CDR3 is 15 residues. Germline V gene sequence: CDR1 SGHTA, CDR2 FQGTGA.

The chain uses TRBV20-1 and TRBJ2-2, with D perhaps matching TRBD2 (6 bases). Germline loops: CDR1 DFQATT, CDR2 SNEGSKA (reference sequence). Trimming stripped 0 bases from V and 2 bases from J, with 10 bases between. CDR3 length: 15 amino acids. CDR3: CSARDSGLNTGELFF. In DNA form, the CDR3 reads TGCAGTGCTAGAGATAGCGGTCTTAACACCGGGGAGCTGTTTTTT.

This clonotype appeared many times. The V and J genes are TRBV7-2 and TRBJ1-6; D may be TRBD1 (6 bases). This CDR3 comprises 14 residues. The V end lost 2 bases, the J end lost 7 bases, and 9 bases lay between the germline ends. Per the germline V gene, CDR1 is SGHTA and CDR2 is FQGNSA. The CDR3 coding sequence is TGTGCCAGCAGCTTACAAGGGGGGAATTCACCCCTCCACTTT. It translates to CASSLQGGNSPLHF.

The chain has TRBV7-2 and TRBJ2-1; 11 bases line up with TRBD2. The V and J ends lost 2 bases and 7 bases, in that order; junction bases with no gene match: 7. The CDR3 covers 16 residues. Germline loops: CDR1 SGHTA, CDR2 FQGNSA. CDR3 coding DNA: TGTGCCAGCAGCTTATCCCCCGCTAGCGGGAGGAATGAGCAGTTCTTC. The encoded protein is CASSLSPASGRNEQFF.

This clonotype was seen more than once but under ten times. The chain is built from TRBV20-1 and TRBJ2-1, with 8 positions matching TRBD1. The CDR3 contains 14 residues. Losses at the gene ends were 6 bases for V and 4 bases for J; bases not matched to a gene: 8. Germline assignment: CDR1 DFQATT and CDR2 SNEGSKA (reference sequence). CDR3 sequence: CSARTGQEYNEQFF. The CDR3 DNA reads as TGCAGTGCGAGAACGGGACAGGAGTACAATGAGCAGTTCTTC.

In DNA form, the CDR3 reads TGTGCCAGCAGTTACCCACAGGAGGACCCCTACTTC. It specifies CASSYPQEDPYF. J is TRBJ2-4 and V is TRBV6-2 or TRBV6-3, with D perhaps given as TRBD1 or TRBD2 (5 bases each). Germline V gives CDR1 MNHEY, CDR2 SVGEGT. This CDR3 is built from 12 residues. V shed 2 bases and J shed 16 bases, with 15 bases lying between them.

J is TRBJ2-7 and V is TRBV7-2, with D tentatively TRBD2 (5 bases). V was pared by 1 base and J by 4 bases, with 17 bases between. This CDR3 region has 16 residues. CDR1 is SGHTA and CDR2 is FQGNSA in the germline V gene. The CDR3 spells CASSLVTNGNGYEQYF. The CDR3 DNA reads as TGTGCCAGCAGCTTAGTAACTAACGGGAACGGGTACGAGCAGTACTTC.

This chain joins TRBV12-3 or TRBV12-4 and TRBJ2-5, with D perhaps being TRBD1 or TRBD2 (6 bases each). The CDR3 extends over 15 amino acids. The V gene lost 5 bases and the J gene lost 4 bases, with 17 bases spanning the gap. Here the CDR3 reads CASSQNNGGGETQYF. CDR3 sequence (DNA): TGTGCCAGCAGTCAGAATAACGGGGGCGGAGAGACCCAGTACTTC.